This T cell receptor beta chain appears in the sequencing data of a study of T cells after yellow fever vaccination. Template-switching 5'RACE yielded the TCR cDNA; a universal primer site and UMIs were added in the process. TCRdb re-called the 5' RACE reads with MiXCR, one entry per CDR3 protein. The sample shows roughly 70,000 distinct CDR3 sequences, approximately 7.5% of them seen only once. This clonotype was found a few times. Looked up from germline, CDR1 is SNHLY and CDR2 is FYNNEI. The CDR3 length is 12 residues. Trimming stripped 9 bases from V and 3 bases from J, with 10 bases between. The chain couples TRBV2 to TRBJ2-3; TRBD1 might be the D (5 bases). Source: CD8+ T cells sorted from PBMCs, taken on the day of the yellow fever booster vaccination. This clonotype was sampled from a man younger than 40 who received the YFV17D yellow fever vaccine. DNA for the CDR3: TGTGCCAGGATAAAGGGGACAGATACGCAGTATTTT. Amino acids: CARIKGTDTQYF.